A single sample gave rise to the 23 T cell receptor beta chains below, sequenced in a study of cytomegalovirus exposure and HLA in healthy donors. Only in-frame clones appear in the TCRdb table, and some are missing; sequencing was by immunoSEQ multiplex PCR. Seen here are about 220,000 clones, about 86% observed once, and the top ten hold around 3%. Material: PBMCs. These receptor sequences come from a woman under 30 in good health and CMV-seronegative.

This rearrangement joins TRBV5-1 to TRBJ2-3; weak D call: TRBD2 (5 bases). The ends were cut back, 4 bases at V and 2 bases at J, with 14 bases in the middle. CDR1 and CDR2 (germline): SGHRS, YFSETQ. This CDR3 region has 15 residues. CDR3 DNA sequence: TGCGCCAGCAGCCCACTGGAGGAAGCCACAGATACGCAGTATTTT. This encodes CASSPLEEATDTQYF.

A single count supports this clone. This chain links TRBV5-4 with TRBJ1-1; 8 bases are shared with TRBD1. Germline loops: CDR1 SGHNT, CDR2 YYREEE (reference sequence). J lost 4 bases, V lost 0 bases, and 2 bases had no gene match. This CDR3 has 14 residues. DNA for the CDR3: TGTGCCAGCAGCTTGGCAGGGGGCAGCACTGAAGCTTTCTTT. Protein sequence: CASSLAGGSTEAFF.

The CDR3 DNA sequence: TGCGCCAGCAGCCAAGGACTAGCGGGAAAGGTCAACAATGAGCAGTTCTTC. This translates into CASSQGLAGKVNNEQFF. The gene calls are TRBV4-3 and TRBJ2-1; 11 bases are a match to TRBD2. The CDR3 contains 17 residues. Looked up from germline, CDR1 is LGHNA and CDR2 is YSLEER. V lost 1 base to trimming and J lost 5 bases; unmatched junction nucleotides: 7.

This clone was counted a single time. The V gene is TRBV6-5, the J gene TRBJ1-2; D unresolved. Looked up from germline, CDR1 is MNHEY and CDR2 is SVGAGI. The V end lost 2 bases, the J end lost 5 bases, and 6 bases lay between the germline ends. This CDR3 is 12 amino acids long. CDR3 nucleotides: TGTGCCAGCAGTTACGGGAGATATGGCTACACCTTC. This gives the protein CASSYGRYGYTF.

Comments on this clone: This same CDR3 is encoded by further DNA sequences in the sample. This rearrangement joins TRBV18 to TRBJ2-7, with D possibly TRBD2 on 6 matching bases. The CDR3 runs to 13 residues. Per the germline V gene, CDR1 is KGHSH and CDR2 is LQKENI. V was cut by 2 bases and J by 2 bases, with 7 bases left in between. CDR3 residues: CASSPGTAYEQYF. In DNA, the CDR3 is TGTGCCAGCTCACCAGGGACTGCCTACGAGCAGTACTTC.

V and J are TRBV30 and TRBJ2-2, with 9 bases identical to TRBD1. Germline V gene data show CDR1 as GTSNPN and CDR2 as SVGIG (reference sequence). The CDR3 length is 14 residues. After removal of 4 bases from V and 1 base from J, the junction contained 1 base not matched to a gene. The CDR3 region is CAWNRGRNTGELFF. CDR3 DNA sequence: TGTGCCTGGAACAGGGGGCGGAACACCGGGGAGCTGTTTTTT.

The chain uses TRBV5-4 and TRBJ2-1, with 10 bases matching TRBD2. Trimming took 4 bases from V and 7 from J; bases not matched to a gene: 8. This CDR3 is 15 amino acids long. The germline gives CDR1 SGHNT, CDR2 YYREEE (reference sequence). The CDR3 sequence is CASSPRAGGWNEQFF. The CDR3, as DNA: TGTGCCAGCAGCCCCCGAGCGGGAGGGTGGAATGAGCAGTTCTTC.

The chain's CDR3 is CASSTPGQATTDTQYF. CDR3 coding DNA: TGCGCCAGCAGCACCCCGGGACAGGCGACCACAGATACGCAGTATTTT. This chain uses TRBV5-1 with TRBJ2-3; 8 bases are a match to TRBD1. CDR1 SGHRS and CDR2 YFSETQ come from the germline V gene. With V trimmed by 4 bases and J by 2 bases, 9 bases remained unmatched. There are 16 residues in the CDR3.

The chain recombines TRBV4-3 with TRBJ1-4; D is perhaps TRBD1 (5 bases). The CDR3 spans 18 residues. Germline CDR1 is LGHNA and CDR2 is YSLEER. V shed 1 base and J shed 5 bases, with 20 bases lying between them. Written as DNA, the CDR3 is TGCGCCAGCAGCCAAGGGAGGCTTTCTGGGAGGGGCAATGAAAAACTGTTTTTT. Residues: CASSQGRLSGRGNEKLFF.

This clone was recorded only once. V usage is TRBV12-5 and J usage is TRBJ2-1; a possible D gene is TRBD1 (5 bases). The CDR3 runs to 11 residues. Germline assignment: CDR1 LGHNT and CDR2 FRNRAP. V was pared by 6 bases and J by 12 bases, with 12 bases between. The CDR3 bases are TGTGCTAGTGGCACAGGACGAGGGCAGTTCTTC. The encoded protein is CASGTGRGQFF.

J is TRBJ2-3 and V is TRBV4-3, with 10 bases lining up with TRBD2. V gave up 3 bases and J gave up 5 bases; unmatched junction bases: 11. The germline V gene encodes CDR1 LGHNA and CDR2 YSLEER. This CDR3 has 17 amino acids. The CDR3 DNA is TGCGCCAGCAGCCAGCTCCTAGCGGGAGCGGAGGGAGATACGCAGTATTTT. This gives the protein CASSQLLAGAEGDTQYF.

This chain links TRBV28 with TRBJ1-1; D gene uncertain. The CDR3 covers 13 residues. Germline V gene lookup returns CDR1 MDHEN and CDR2 SYDVKM. Trimming removed 5 bases from V and 5 bases from J, with 12 bases in between. CDR3 region: CASSSPGGTEAFF. CDR3 nucleotide sequence: TGTGCCAGCAGTAGCCCCGGAGGGACTGAAGCTTTCTTT. Together with reference TRBV28 and TRBJ1-1, the CDR3 gives the full variable domain: DVKVTQSSRYLVKRTGEKVFLECVQDMDHENMFWYRQDPGLGLRLIYFSYDVKMKEKGDIPEGYSVSREKKERFSLILESASTNQTSMYLCASSSPGGTEAFFGQGTRLTVV.

This sequence joins TRBV27 and TRBJ2-2; TRBD1 aligns across 7 bases. The CDR3 spans 15 residues. Trimming took 5 bases from V and 7 from J; bases not matched to a gene: 10. Germline lookup yields CDR1 MNHEY and CDR2 SMNVEV (reference sequence). CDR3 DNA sequence: TGTGCCAGCAGTCAAGACAGGGATCATATCGGGGAGCTGTTTTTT. This gives the protein CASSQDRDHIGELFF.

This chain links TRBV4-2 with TRBJ2-3, with 9 bases identical to TRBD2. The V and J ends lost 4 bases and 2 bases, in that order; junction bases with no gene match: 7. The CDR3 is 16 amino acids. The germline gives CDR1 LGHNA, CDR2 YNFKEQ. DNA of the CDR3: TGTGCCAGCAGCCTACATAGCGGGAGAAACACAGATACGCAGTATTTT. Its protein is CASSLHSGRNTDTQYF.

This clone was seen more than once but under ten times. V gene TRBV30 combines with J gene TRBJ1-2, with 8 bases that match TRBD1. This CDR3 is built from 13 residues. Germline CDR1 is GTSNPN and CDR2 is SVGIG (reference sequence). Trimming removed 4 bases from V and 4 bases from J; junction bases left unmatched: 5. CDR3 region: CAWMTGVPYGYTF. The DNA for the CDR3 is TGTGCCTGGATGACAGGGGTCCCCTATGGCTACACCTTC.

V is TRBV7-8 and J is TRBJ2-3; TRBD2 matches at 7 bases. CDR3 length: 15 residues. Germline values: CDR1 SGHVS, CDR2 FQNEAQ. V dropped 6 bases and J dropped 4; count of bases not matched to a gene: 10. The CDR3, as DNA: TGTGCCAGCAGACCCGGGACTACCGGTTCAGATACGCAGTATTTT. Protein sequence: CASRPGTTGSDTQYF.

In its sample, this clone was seen a few times. The V and J genes are TRBV2 and TRBJ2-7; 9 nucleotides line up with TRBD1. Germline CDR1 and CDR2: SNHLY and FYNNEI. The length of the CDR3 is 14 residues. V lost 4 bases and J lost 6; bases outside the gene matches: 7. The CDR3 is CASSVSQGAPEQYF. CDR3 sequence (DNA): TGTGCCAGCAGTGTGTCACAGGGGGCCCCCGAGCAGTACTTC.

This clone came up once. The CDR3 DNA reads TGTGCCAGCAACCGGGACTCCTCCTACGAGCAGTACTTC. Translation gives CASNRDSSYEQYF. V is TRBV7-8 and J is TRBJ2-7; tentatively, D is TRBD2 (6 bases). The CDR3 contains 13 residues. Germline assignment: CDR1 SGHVS and CDR2 FQNEAQ. The ends were cut back, 7 bases at V and 0 bases at J, with 10 bases in the middle.

This clone showed up just once. This chain connects TRBV5-1 to TRBJ2-1, with 7 bases aligning to TRBD2. With V trimmed by 0 bases and J by 4 bases, 7 bases remained unmatched. The CDR3 contains 16 residues. Germline CDR1 reads SGHRS; CDR2 reads YFSETQ. DNA of the CDR3: TGCGCCAGCAGCTTGGCAGGGCTAGCGGTATACAATGAGCAGTTCTTC. Protein sequence: CASSLAGLAVYNEQFF.

This chain connects TRBV29-1 to TRBJ2-1; 10 bases match TRBD2. V lost 4 bases to trimming and J lost 0 bases; unmatched junction nucleotides: 15. The CDR3 runs to 19 residues. Germline assignment: CDR1 SQVTM and CDR2 ANQGSEA. CDR3 residues: CSVANRGLANPSSYNEQFF. The DNA for the CDR3 is TGCAGCGTTGCAAACCGGGGACTAGCGAACCCGAGCTCCTACAATGAGCAGTTCTTC.

The chain carries TRBV7-6 and TRBJ2-2; D not resolved. CDR1 and CDR2 (germline): SGHVS, FNYEAQ. Trimming pared 3 bases from V and 4 bases from J, leaving 9 bases between. This CDR3 spans 14 amino acids. The CDR3 is CASSLAASTGELFF. The DNA for the CDR3 is TGTGCCAGCAGCTTGGCGGCGAGCACCGGGGAGCTGTTTTTT. Together with reference TRBV7-6 and TRBJ2-2, the CDR3 gives the full variable domain: GAGVSQSPRYKVTKRGQDVALRCDPISGHVSLYWYRQALGQGPEFLTYFNYEAQQDKSGLPNDRFSAERPEGSISTLTIQRTEQRDSAMYRCASSLAASTGELFFGEGSRLTVL.

This clone has only one observation. The rearrangement joins TRBV5-1 to TRBJ2-5; D is perhaps TRBD2 (6 bases). The CDR3 consists of 13 residues. CDR1 is SGHRS and CDR2 is YFSETQ in the germline V gene. The V end lost 4 bases, the J end lost 5 bases, and 12 bases lay between the germline ends. CDR3 residues: CASSRDWSETQYF. CDR3 bases: TGCGCCAGCAGCCGGGACTGGTCCGAGACCCAGTACTTC.

This sequence joins TRBV27 and TRBJ1-4; D is perhaps TRBD1 (5 bases). Germline CDR1 and CDR2: MNHEY and SMNVEV (reference sequence). This CDR3 is built from 15 residues. The V end lost 0 bases, the J end lost 8 bases, and 13 bases lay between the germline ends. The chain's CDR3 is CASSLSGGSREKLFF. For the CDR3, the DNA is TGTGCCAGCAGTTTATCTGGGGGGTCCCGCGAAAAACTGTTTTTT.